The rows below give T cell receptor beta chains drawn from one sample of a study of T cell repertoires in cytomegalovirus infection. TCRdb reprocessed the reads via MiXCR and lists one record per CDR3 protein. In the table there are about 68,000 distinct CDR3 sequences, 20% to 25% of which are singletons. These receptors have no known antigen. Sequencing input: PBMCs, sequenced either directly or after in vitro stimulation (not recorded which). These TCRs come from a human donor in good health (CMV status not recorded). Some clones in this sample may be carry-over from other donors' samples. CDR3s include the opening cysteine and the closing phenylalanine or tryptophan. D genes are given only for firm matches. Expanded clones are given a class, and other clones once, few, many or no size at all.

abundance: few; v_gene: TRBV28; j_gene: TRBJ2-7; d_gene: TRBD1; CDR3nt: TGTGCCAGCGGTCGACAGGGGATAGGCTACGAGCAGTACTTC; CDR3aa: CASGRQGIGYEQYF
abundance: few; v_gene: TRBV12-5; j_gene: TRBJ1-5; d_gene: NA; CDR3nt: TGTGCTAGTGGTTTGGTAGTCGGCCAGGGAGGTCAGCCCCAGCATTTT; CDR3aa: CASGLVVGQGGQPQHF
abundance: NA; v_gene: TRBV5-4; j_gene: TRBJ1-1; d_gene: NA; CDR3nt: TGTGCCAGCAGTTTGGACTACATGAACACTGAAGCTTTCTTT; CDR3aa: CASSLDYMNTEAFF
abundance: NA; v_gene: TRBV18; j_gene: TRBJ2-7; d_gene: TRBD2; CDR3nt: TGTGCCAGCTCGCTAGCGGTAGCAGGGGAGCAGTACTTC; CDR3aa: CASSLAVAGEQYF
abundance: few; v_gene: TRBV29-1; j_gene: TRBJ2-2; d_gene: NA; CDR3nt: TGCAGCGTTGACAGGGGAGGAACCGGGGAGCTGTTTTTT; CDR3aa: CSVDRGGTGELFF
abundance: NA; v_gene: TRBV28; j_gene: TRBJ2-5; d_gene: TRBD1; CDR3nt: TGTGCCAGCAGGCTCCGACAGGGAAGGGTCCAAGAGACCCAGTACTTC; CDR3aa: CASRLRQGRVQETQYF
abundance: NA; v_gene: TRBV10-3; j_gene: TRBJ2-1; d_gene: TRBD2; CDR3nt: TGTGCCACCAGCGGGAGTACTTACAATGAGCAGTTCTTC; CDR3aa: CATSGSTYNEQFF
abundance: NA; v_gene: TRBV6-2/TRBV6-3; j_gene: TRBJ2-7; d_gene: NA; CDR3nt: TGTGCCAGCAGGGACCCGGGATCAACCTACGAGCAGTACTTC; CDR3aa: CASRDPGSTYEQYF
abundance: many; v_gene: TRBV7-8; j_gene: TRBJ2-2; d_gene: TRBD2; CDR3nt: TGTGCCAGCAGCCTCGGACTAGCGGCCACCGGGGAGCTGTTTTTT; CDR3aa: CASSLGLAATGELFF
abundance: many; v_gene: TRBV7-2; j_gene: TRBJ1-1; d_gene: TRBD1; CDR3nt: TGTGCCAGCAGCTTGGACAGGGGTCGTGAAGCTTTCTTT; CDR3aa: CASSLDRGREAFF
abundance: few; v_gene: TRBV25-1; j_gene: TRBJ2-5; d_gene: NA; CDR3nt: TGTGCCAGCAGTGAATTCGGGGGATTAGGGGAGACCCAGTACTTC; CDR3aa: CASSEFGGLGETQYF
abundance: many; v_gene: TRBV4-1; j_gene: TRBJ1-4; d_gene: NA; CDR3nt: TGCGCCAGCAGCCGTGTACAGGGCGCCGCGAATGAAAAACTGTTTTTT; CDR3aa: CASSRVQGAANEKLFF
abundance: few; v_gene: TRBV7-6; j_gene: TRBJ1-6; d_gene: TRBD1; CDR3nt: TGTGCCAGCAGCCCTGGACAGGGGGCGAATTCACCCCTCCACTTT; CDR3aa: CASSPGQGANSPLHF
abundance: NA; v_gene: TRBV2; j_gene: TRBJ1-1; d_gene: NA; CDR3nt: TGTGCCAGCAAGAGCGGTCGGACTGAAGCTTTCTTT; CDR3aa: CASKSGRTEAFF
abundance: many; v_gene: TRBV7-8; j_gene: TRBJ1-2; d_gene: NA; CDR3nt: TGTGCCAGCAGCTTAGGAGGTGCTGACTACTATGGCTACACCTTC; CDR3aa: CASSLGGADYYGYTF
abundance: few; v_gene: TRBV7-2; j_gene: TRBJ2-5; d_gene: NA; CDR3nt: TGTGCCAGCAGCTTACTTCTCGGGGCGTGGGAGACCCAGTACTTC; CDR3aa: CASSLLLGAWETQYF
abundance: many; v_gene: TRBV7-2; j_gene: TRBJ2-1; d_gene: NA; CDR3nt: TGTGCCAGCAGCTTAGCGTTCGGGATACTGCAGGACAATGAGCAGTTCTTC; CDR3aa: CASSLAFGILQDNEQFF
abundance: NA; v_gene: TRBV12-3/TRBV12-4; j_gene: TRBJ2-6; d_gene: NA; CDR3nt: TGTGCCAGTGTCCTGGGGGGTGAGCGAGGGGCCAACGTCCTGACTTTC; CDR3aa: CASVLGGERGANVLTF
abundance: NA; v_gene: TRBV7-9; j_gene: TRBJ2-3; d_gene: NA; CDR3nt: TGTGCCAGCACCATCGCCCGAGATACGCAGTATTTT; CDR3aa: CASTIARDTQYF
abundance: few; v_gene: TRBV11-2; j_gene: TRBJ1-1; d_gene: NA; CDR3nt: TGTGCCAGCAGCTTTAGGCGGAACACTGAAGCTTTCTTT; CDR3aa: CASSFRRNTEAFF
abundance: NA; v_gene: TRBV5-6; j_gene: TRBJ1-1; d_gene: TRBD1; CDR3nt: TGTGCCAGCAGCTTATTGACGAGGGGGCTGTCACCGACACCATATGAAGCTTTCTTT; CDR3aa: CASSLLTRGLSPTPYEAFF
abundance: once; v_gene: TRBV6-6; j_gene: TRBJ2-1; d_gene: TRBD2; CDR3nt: TGTGCCAGCAGTTTCGAGACTAGCGGGACTGGGTCCTACAATGAGCAGTTCTTC; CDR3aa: CASSFETSGTGSYNEQFF
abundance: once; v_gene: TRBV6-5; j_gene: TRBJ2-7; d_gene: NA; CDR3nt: TGTGCCAGCACCCCATTGGGCGGAACCTACGAGCAGTACTTC; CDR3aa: CASTPLGGTYEQYF
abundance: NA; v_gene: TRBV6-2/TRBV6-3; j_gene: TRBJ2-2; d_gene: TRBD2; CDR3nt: TGTGCCAGCCGAGGACTAGCGTTGAACACCGGGGAGCTGTTTTTT; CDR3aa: CASRGLALNTGELFF
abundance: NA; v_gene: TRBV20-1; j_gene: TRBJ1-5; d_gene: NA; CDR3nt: TGCAGTGCTTACAGGGATAGCAATCAGCCCCAGCATTTT; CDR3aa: CSAYRDSNQPQHF
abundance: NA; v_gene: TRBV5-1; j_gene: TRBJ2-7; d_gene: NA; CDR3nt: TGCGCCAGCAGAGAAGGCCGGGCCCTAAGCTACGAGCAGTACTTC; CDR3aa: CASREGRALSYEQYF
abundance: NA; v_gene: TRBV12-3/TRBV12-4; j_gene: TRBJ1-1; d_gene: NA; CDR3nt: TGTGCCAGCAGTTTTCATGGGGTAAACACTGAAGCTTTCTTT; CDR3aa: CASSFHGVNTEAFF
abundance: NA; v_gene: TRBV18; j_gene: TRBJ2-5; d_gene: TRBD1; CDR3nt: TGTGCCAGCTTCCGGGACAGGGAAGAGACCCAGTACTTC; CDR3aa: CASFRDREETQYF
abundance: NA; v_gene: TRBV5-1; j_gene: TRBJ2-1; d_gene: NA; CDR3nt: TGCGCCAGCAGCTTGGGGCTAGGGCGTCGGGCTGAGCAGTTCTTC; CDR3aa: CASSLGLGRRAEQFF
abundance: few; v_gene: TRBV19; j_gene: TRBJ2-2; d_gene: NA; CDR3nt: TGTGCCAGTAGTACTCCGGTGTCATCCGGGGAGCTGTTTTTT; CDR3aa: CASSTPVSSGELFF
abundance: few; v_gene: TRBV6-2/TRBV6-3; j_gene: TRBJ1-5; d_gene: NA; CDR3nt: TGTGCCAGCAGTTACGACCCTCGACAGATTAATCAGCCCCAGCATTTT; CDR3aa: CASSYDPRQINQPQHF
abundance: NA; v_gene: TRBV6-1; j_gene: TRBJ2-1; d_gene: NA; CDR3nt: TGTGCCAGCAGTGGCAGGGTTCTGAGCTCCTACAATGAGCAGTTCTTC; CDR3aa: CASSGRVLSSYNEQFF
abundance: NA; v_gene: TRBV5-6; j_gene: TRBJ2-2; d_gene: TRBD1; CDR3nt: TGTGCCAGCAGCTCATACAGGGGGCGGCTCGGGGAGCTGTTTTTT; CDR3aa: CASSSYRGRLGELFF
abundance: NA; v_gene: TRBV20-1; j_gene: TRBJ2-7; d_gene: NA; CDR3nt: TGCAGTGCTGGCCGGCTCCATCGGTCCTACGAGCAGTACTTC; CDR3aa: CSAGRLHRSYEQYF
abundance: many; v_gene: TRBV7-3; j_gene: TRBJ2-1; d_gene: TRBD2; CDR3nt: TGTGCCAGCAGCTCTCTAGCGGGAGATCTGTTCTTC; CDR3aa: CASSSLAGDLFF
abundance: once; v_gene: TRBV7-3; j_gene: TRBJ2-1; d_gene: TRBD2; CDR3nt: TGTGCCAGCAGCTTCCCTAGCGGGAATGAGCAGTTCTTC; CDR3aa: CASSFPSGNEQFF
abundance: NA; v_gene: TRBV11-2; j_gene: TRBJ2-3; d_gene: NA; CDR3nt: TGTGCCAGCACCCCGGCCTACCATCCCGGTGGGACAGATACGCAGTATTTT; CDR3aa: CASTPAYHPGGTDTQYF
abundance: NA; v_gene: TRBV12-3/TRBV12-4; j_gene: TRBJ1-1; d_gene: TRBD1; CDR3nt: TGTGCCAGCAGTCGGGACAGGGGGAGGACTGAAGCTTTCTTT; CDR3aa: CASSRDRGRTEAFF
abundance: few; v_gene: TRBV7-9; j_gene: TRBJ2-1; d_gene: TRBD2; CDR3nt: TGTGCCAGCAGCTTAGCGGGAGGGCCTCCCTACAATGAGCAGTTCTTC; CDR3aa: CASSLAGGPPYNEQFF
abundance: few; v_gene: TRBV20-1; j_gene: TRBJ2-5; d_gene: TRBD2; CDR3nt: TGCAGTGCTAGACCCAGGGCGGGACTAGCGGGAGAAGAGACCCAGTACTTC; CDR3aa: CSARPRAGLAGEETQYF
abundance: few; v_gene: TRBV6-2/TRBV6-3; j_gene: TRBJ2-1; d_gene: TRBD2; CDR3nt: TGTGCCAGCAGTAACCCTAGCGGGAGGGTCTACAATGAGCAGTTCTTC; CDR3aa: CASSNPSGRVYNEQFF
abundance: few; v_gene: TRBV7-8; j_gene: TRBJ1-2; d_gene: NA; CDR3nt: TGTGCCAGCAGCTTAGAGGTGGGGGCGAACTATGGCTACACCTTC; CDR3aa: CASSLEVGANYGYTF
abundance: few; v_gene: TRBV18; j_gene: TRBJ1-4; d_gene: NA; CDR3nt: TGTGCCAGCTCACGGATGGGGACTAATGAAAAACTGTTTTTT; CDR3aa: CASSRMGTNEKLFF
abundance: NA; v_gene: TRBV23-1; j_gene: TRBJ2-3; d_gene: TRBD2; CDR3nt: TGCGCCAGCAGTTCGGGGATCAGAGTTAGGCGGGAGGGAACAGATACGCAGTATTTT; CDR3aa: CASSSGIRVRREGTDTQYF
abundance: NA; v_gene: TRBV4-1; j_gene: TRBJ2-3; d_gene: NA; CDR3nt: TGCGCCAGCAGCCAAGGTCTGGCGACCCGCACAGATACGCAGTATTTT; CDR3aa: CASSQGLATRTDTQYF
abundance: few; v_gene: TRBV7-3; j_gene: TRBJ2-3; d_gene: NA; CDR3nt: TGTGCCAGCAGCAAAAGTCTACAGGGACCCACAGATACGCAGTATTTT; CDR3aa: CASSKSLQGPTDTQYF
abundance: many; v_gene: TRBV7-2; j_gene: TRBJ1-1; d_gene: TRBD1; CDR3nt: TGTGCCAGCACCTTTTCGGACAGGGATTTCACTGAAGCTTTCTTT; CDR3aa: CASTFSDRDFTEAFF
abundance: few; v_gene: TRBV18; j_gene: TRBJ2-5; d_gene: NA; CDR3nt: TGTGCCAGCTCACCTCCATACCAAGAGACCCAGTACTTC; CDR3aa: CASSPPYQETQYF
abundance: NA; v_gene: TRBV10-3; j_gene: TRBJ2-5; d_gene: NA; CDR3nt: TGTGCCATCAGCGTAGGTTTCGAGACCCAGTACTTC; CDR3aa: CAISVGFETQYF
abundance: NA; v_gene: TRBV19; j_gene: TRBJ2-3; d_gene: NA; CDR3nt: TGTGCCAGTAGTATACGGGGTCCGGGAGATACGCAGTATTTT; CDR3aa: CASSIRGPGDTQYF
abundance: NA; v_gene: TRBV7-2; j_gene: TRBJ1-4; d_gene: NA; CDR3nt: TGTGCCAGCAGCTTACTGGGAAATGAAAAACTGTTTTTT; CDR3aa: CASSLLGNEKLFF
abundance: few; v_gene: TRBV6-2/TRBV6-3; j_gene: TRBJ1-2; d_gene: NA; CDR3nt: TGTGCCAGCAGCGGAACAGGGATGGGGAGTGGTGGCTACACCTTC; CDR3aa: CASSGTGMGSGGYTF
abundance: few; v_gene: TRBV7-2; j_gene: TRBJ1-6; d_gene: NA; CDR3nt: TGTGCCAGCCGCTCCCCGGGGAAAAATTCACCCCTCCACTTT; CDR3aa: CASRSPGKNSPLHF
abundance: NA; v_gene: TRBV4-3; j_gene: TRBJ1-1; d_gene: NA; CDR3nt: TGCGCCAGCAGCCAAGGCCTTGGCACTGAAGCTTTCTTT; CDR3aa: CASSQGLGTEAFF
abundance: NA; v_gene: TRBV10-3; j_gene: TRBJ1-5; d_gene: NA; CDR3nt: TGTGCCATCAGTGAACAGGGCGGCAATCAGCCCCAGCATTTT; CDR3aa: CAISEQGGNQPQHF
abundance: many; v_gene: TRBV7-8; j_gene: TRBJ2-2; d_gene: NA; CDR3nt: TGTGCCAGCAGCTTAGCGTCAGGGGCGAACACCGGGGAGCTGTTTTTT; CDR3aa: CASSLASGANTGELFF
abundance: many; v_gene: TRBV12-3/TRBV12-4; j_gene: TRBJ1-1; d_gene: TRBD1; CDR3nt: TGTGCCAGCAGTTTGAGACAGGGTAACACTGAAGCTTTCTTT; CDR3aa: CASSLRQGNTEAFF
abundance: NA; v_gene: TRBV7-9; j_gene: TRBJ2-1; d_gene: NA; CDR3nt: TGTGCCAGCAGCTTAGGGGCGGACCGCTACAATGAGCAGTTCTTC; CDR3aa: CASSLGADRYNEQFF
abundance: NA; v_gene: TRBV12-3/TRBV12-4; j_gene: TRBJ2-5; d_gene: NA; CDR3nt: TGTGCCAGCAGTTTAGCGGGAGTAGAGTCCCAGTACTTC; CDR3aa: CASSLAGVESQYF